This TCR beta chain was retrieved from a study of control samples from healthy donors and cancer patients (dated by TCRdb to 2018 to 2020). Library prep was done by the immunoSEQ multiplex PCR assay. TCRdb holds this immuneACCESS table with in-frame rearrangements only. Some clones are missing; in checked studies, unresolved V genes explain under half, and the rest has no known cause. This sample holds around 250,000 clones; roughly four fifths were observed only once. The ten largest clonotypes hold 13% of the sample. Worth noting for this clone: Its binding antigen is unknown. Nothing much larger sits one base from this clone, and base qualities are not available.

The CDR3 runs 14 residues from the cysteine to the phenylalanine. The sequence is cut down to CDR3 DNA, 42 bases in frame from base 1. The junction carries 17 bases between V and J, which are trimmed by 9 bases and 4 bases respectively. CDR1 and CDR2, per the germline V gene, are SGHRS and YFSETQ. Recombination joined TRBV5-1 with TRBJ2-1; TRBD2 might be the D gene, on 6 matching bases. The clonotype comes from a woman aged 60 to 75 with lung cancer. Sequencing was done on a sample of PBMCs. The DNA reads TGCGCCACCAAAATCCGGGAGATATACAATGAGCAGTTCTTC. Translated, this gives CATKIREIYNEQFF.